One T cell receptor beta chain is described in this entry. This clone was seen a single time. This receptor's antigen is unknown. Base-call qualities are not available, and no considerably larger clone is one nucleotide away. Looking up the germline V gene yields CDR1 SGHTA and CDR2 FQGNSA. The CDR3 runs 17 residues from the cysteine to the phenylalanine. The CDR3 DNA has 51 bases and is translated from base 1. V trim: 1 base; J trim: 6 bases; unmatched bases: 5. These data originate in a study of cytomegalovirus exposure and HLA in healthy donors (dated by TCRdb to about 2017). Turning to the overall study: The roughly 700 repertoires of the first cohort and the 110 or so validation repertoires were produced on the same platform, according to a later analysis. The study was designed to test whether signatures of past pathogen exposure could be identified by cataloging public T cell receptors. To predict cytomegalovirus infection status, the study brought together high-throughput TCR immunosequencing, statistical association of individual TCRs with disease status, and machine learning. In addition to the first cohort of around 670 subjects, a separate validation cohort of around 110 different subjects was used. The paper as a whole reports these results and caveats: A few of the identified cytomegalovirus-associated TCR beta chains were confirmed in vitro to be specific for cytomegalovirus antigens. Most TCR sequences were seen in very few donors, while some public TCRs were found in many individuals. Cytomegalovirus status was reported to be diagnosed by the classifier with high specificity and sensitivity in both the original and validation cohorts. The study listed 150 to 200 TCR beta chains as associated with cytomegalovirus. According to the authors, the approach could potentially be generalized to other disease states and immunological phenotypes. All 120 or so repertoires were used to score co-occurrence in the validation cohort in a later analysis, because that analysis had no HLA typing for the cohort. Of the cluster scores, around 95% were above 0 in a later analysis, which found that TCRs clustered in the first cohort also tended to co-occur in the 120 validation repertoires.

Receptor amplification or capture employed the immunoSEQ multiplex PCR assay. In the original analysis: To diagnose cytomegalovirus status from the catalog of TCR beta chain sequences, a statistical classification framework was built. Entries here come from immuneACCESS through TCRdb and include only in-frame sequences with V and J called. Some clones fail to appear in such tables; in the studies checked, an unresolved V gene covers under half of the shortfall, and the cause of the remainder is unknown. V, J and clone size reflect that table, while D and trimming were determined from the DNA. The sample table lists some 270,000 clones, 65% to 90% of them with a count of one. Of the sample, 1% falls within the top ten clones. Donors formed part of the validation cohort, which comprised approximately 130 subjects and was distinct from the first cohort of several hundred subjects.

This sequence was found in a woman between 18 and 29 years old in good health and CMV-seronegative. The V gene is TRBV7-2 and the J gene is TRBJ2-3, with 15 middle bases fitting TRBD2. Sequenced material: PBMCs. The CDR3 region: CASSLVGTSGGRDTQYF. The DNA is TGTGCCAGCAGCTTAGTTGGGACTAGCGGGGGGAGGGATACGCAGTATTTT.